The T cell receptor (beta chain) described here comes from a study of blood T cell repertoires in COVID-19. Study context: T cells, B-cell-depleted T cells, or PBMCs provided the cDNA or gDNA that served as material.

The CDR3 loop spans 15 amino acids. V gave up 7 bases and J gave up 2 bases, with 17 bases separating them. Sequencing was performed with immunoSEQ multiplex PCR; in TCRdb, only in-frame clones are kept and a portion is missing. The table lists hundreds of thousands of clones, roughly 88% of them singletons. The sequenced material came from peripheral blood. This TCR was sampled from a man older than 75 with acute or convalescent COVID-19. The gene calls are TRBV23-1 and TRBJ1-1, with D maybe TRBD1 (5 bases). TRBV23-1 is noted as an ORF with a role that remains uncertain. The CDR3 DNA is TGCGCCAGCATCGGGTTCTACAGGCAAAACACTGAAGCTTTCTTT. Translating gives CASIGFYRQNTEAFF.